One sample yielded the 32 T cell receptor beta chains listed below, sequenced in a study of blood T cell repertoires in COVID-19. The assay was immunoSEQ multiplex PCR, and TCRdb's table has in-frame clones only and misses some. The sample includes tens of thousands of clones, about four fifths of them seen just once. The sequenced sample was peripheral blood. Receptors originate from a man in his 70s with active COVID-19.

The V gene is TRBV14, the J gene TRBJ2-4; maybe TRBD2 (6 bases). This CDR3 contains 11 residues. The V gene lost 4 bases and the J gene lost 9 bases, with 7 bases spanning the gap. In germline, CDR1 is SGHDN, CDR2 FVKESK. The CDR3 sequence: CASSLGGIQYF. CDR3 DNA: TGTGCCAGCAGCCTCGGGGGCATTCAGTACTTC. The variable domain in full, completed from reference TRBV14 and TRBJ2-4, reads EAGVTQFPSHSVIEKGQTVTLRCDPISGHDNLYWYRRVMGKEIKFLLHFVKESKQDESGMPNNRFLAERTGGTYSTLKVQPAELEDSGVYFCASSLGGIQYFGAGTRLSVL.

V gene TRBV7-2 combines with J gene TRBJ1-1, with D uncertain. Germline lookup yields CDR1 SGHTA and CDR2 FQGNSA. The CDR3 extends over 15 amino acids. The germline V and J ends were trimmed by 5 bases and 0 bases, with 13 bases remaining between them. The CDR3: CASSPGSGMNTEAFF. CDR3 bases: TGTGCCAGCAGCCCCGGGTCCGGCATGAACACTGAAGCTTTCTTT. Variable domain in full (rest from reference TRBV7-2 and TRBJ1-1): GAGVSQSPSNKVTEKGKDVELRCDPISGHTALYWYRQSLGQGLEFLIYFQGNSAPDKSGLPSDRFSAERTGGSVSTLTIQRTQQEDSAVYLCASSPGSGMNTEAFFGQGTRLTVV.

This chain joins TRBV9 and TRBJ2-5; 9 bases are shared with TRBD2. J lost 4 bases, V lost 0 bases, and 4 bases had no gene match. Germline V gives CDR1 SGDLS, CDR2 YYNGEE. The length of the CDR3 is 15 residues. CDR3 nucleotides: TGTGCCAGCAGCGTAGCTAGCGGGGTCCGAGAGACCCAGTACTTC. Translation: CASSVASGVRETQYF.

This clone appeared a single time. J is TRBJ1-5 and V is TRBV7-9, with a weak D call TRBD1 (6 bases). Germline V gives CDR1 SEHNR, CDR2 FQNEAQ (reference sequence). The CDR3 contains 15 residues. Trimming took 5 bases from V and 3 from J, leaving 14 bases between them. CDR3: CASSPSGGVNQPQHF. In nucleotides, the CDR3 is TGTGCCAGCAGCCCCAGTGGGGGCGTCAATCAGCCCCAGCATTTT.

The chain employs TRBV7-7 and TRBJ2-2, with 7 positions matching TRBD1. In germline, CDR1 is SSHAT, CDR2 FNYEAQ (reference sequence). The CDR3 sequence is 15 residues long. V dropped 6 bases and J dropped 7; count of bases not matched to a gene: 11. CDR3 coding DNA: TGTGCCAGCAGACCCCAGGCAGGGGGAGACGGGGAGCTGTTTTTT. Translation: CASRPQAGGDGELFF.

This chain joins TRBV12-5 and TRBJ2-7; 8 bases match TRBD1. Germline CDR1 and CDR2: LGHNT and FRNRAP. The V and J ends lost 7 bases and 2 bases, in that order; junction bases with no gene match: 7. The length of the CDR3 is 14 residues. This CDR3 reads CASALGQGAYEQYF. CDR3 DNA: TGTGCTAGTGCCTTAGGACAGGGAGCCTACGAGCAGTACTTC.

The chain employs TRBV14 and TRBJ2-7, with D maybe TRBD1 (6 bases). This CDR3 is 14 amino acids long. Trimming pared 1 base from V and 7 bases from J, leaving 14 bases between. In germline, CDR1 is SGHDN, CDR2 FVKESK. The CDR3 sequence is CASSQVQGLGEQYF. As DNA, the CDR3 is TGTGCCAGCAGCCAAGTTCAGGGGTTGGGGGAGCAGTACTTC.

The chain has TRBV7-2 and TRBJ1-1; D is unresolved. The V gene's germline CDR1 is SGHTA and CDR2 FQGNSA. CDR3 length: 15 residues. The V end was cut by 0 bases, the J end by 1 base, with 9 bases between. The CDR3 DNA reads as TGTGCCAGCAGCTTAGCGGGCACTCAGAACACTGAAGCTTTCTTT. This encodes CASSLAGTQNTEAFF.

This sequence joins TRBV20-1 and TRBJ1-5; no clear D gene. The germline V gene encodes CDR1 DFQATT and CDR2 SNEGSKA (reference sequence). This CDR3 has 12 residues. V was pared by 3 bases and J by 5 bases, with 8 bases between. CDR3 in amino acids: CSASRDDQPQHF. The CDR3 DNA follows: TGCAGTGCTAGTAGAGATGATCAGCCCCAGCATTTT.

Sample share makes this clone medium-sized (0.01 to 0.1%). The rearrangement uses TRBV9 and TRBJ1-1; D remains ambiguous. CDR3 length: 13 residues. Germline loops: CDR1 SGDLS, CDR2 YYNGEE. V lost 0 bases and J 1 base, leaving 4 bases between the germline ends. CDR3 in DNA: TGTGCCAGCAGCGTAGCTTCGAACACTGAAGCTTTCTTT. Amino acids: CASSVASNTEAFF.

The chain has TRBV12-3 or TRBV12-4 and TRBJ1-6; the match to TRBD1 covers 7 bases. Unmatched junction bases numbered 4, after V lost 7 bases and J lost 7 bases. This CDR3 is built from 13 residues. This chain's CDR3 is CASNQGGNSPLHF. The DNA for the CDR3 is TGTGCCAGCAACCAGGGGGGAAATTCACCCCTCCACTTT.

This clone was seen only once. V gene TRBV6-4 combines with J gene TRBJ2-2; a possible D gene is TRBD2 (6 bases). The CDR3 sequence is 16 residues long. The ends were cut back, 0 bases at V and 4 bases at J, with 12 bases in the middle. The V gene's germline CDR1 is MRHNA and CDR2 SNTAGT. DNA for the CDR3: TGTGCCAGCAGTGACTCAATGGGACTTCCCACCGGGGAGCTGTTTTTT. It is translated as CASSDSMGLPTGELFF.

The V call is TRBV30, the J call TRBJ2-7; 8 bases match TRBD1. CDR1 GTSNPN and CDR2 SVGIG come from the germline V gene (reference sequence). The ends lost 3 bases at V and 5 bases at J; junction bases unmatched: 12. The CDR3 spans 15 residues. The CDR3 DNA reads TGTGCCTGGAGAGGTCGGAACAGGGGGATCCACGAGCAGTACTTC. Its protein product is CAWRGRNRGIHEQYF.

This clone was detected only a few times. The rearrangement uses TRBV5-8 and TRBJ1-1, with D hard to call. V was trimmed by 4 bases and J by 6 bases, leaving 13 bases between them. In germline, CDR1 is SGHTS, CDR2 YDEGEE. The CDR3 spans 13 residues. The CDR3 bases are TGTGCCAGCAGCCCGGGTGGTTGGGCTGAAGCTTTCTTT. This codes for CASSPGGWAEAFF. Combining the CDR3 with reference TRBV5-8 and TRBJ1-1 gives the whole variable domain EAGVTQSPTHLIKTRGQQATLRCSPISGHTSVYWYQQALGLGLQFLLWYDEGEERNRGNFPPRFSGRQFPNYSSELNVNALELEDSALYLCASSPGGWAEAFFGQGTRLTVV.

This chain uses TRBV10-3 with TRBJ1-5; no clear D gene. The CDR3 is 18 residues long. Deletions cut 0 bases from V and 1 base from J, with 16 bases between. Germline CDR1 ENHRY, CDR2 SYGVKD. The CDR3, as DNA: TGTGCCATCAGTGAGTCTTCGGGAGGAGCGGGGAGCAATCAGCCCCAGCATTTT. This encodes CAISESSGGAGSNQPQHF.

The chain has TRBV11-2 and TRBJ1-4, with 7 positions matching TRBD1. CDR3 size: 14 residues. Germline V gene data show CDR1 as SGHAT and CDR2 as FQNNGV. V shed 6 bases and J 8 bases; nucleotides not matched to a gene: 9. CDR3 nucleotides: TGTGCCAGCAGTCCACAGGGGTCGGGCGAAAAACTGTTTTTT. Its translation: CASSPQGSGEKLFF.

The CDR3 sequence is CASRHDQQGGPLHF. The CDR3 nucleotides are TGTGCCAGCAGACACGACCAGCAAGGAGGACCCCTCCACTTT. J is TRBJ1-6 and V is TRBV2; no clear D. The germline V gene encodes CDR1 SNHLY and CDR2 FYNNEI. The CDR3 covers 14 residues. V lost 6 bases and J 12 bases, leaving 18 bases between the germline ends. The whole variable domain, filled in from reference TRBV2 and TRBJ1-6, reads EPEVTQTPSHQVTQMGQEVILRCVPISNHLYFYWYRQILGQKVEFLVSFYNNEISEKSEIFDDQFSVERPDGSNFTLKIRSTKLEDSAMYFCASRHDQQGGPLHFGNGTRLTVT.

The J gene is TRBJ1-2, the V gene TRBV4-1, with a possible D match to TRBD1 (6 bases). The CDR3 extends over 16 amino acids. Trimming took off 0 bases at V and 2 bases at J, with 13 bases between the two ends. Per germline, CDR1 MGHRA and CDR2 YSYEKL. Written as DNA, the CDR3 is TGCGCCAGCAGCCAAGATGCGGCCGGGACAAACTATGGCTACACCTTC. Translated: CASSQDAAGTNYGYTF.

This sequence joins TRBV15 and TRBJ2-3; D might be TRBD2 (5 bases). Per the germline V gene, CDR1 is LNHNV and CDR2 is YYDKDF (reference sequence). The CDR3 length is 14 residues. V was shortened by 0 bases and J by 1 base, with 5 bases between the two germline ends. In DNA, the CDR3 is TGTGCCACCAGCAGAGAGGGAGGCACAGATACGCAGTATTTT. It encodes CATSREGGTDTQYF.

In its sample, this clone was seen a few times. This rearrangement joins TRBV10-3 to TRBJ1-1, with unresolved D. The ends were cut back, 4 bases at V and 0 bases at J, with 9 bases in the middle. Germline CDR1 ENHRY, CDR2 SYGVKD. CDR3 length equals 14 residues. The CDR3 region is CAISVLLMNTEAFF. CDR3 DNA: TGTGCCATCAGTGTTTTACTGATGAACACTGAAGCTTTCTTT.

V usage is TRBV5-6 and J usage is TRBJ2-3; the match to TRBD2 covers 10 bases. CDR3 size: 15 residues. V was clipped by 4 bases and J by 5 bases; unmatched bases: 7. Per the germline V gene, CDR1 is SGHDT and CDR2 is YYEEEE. In DNA form, the CDR3 reads TGTGCCAGCAGCACTGAGCGGGGGGGCAGAGATACGCAGTATTTT. Protein product: CASSTERGGRDTQYF.

The V and J genes are TRBV19 and TRBJ1-1; possibly TRBD1 for D (6 bases). CDR3 length: 14 residues. Germline V gives CDR1 LNHDA, CDR2 SQIVND (reference sequence). Trimming pared 3 bases from V and 1 base from J, leaving 9 bases between. CDR3 DNA: TGTGCCAGTAGTATGGCCAGGGGGAACACTGAAGCTTTCTTT. As protein: CASSMARGNTEAFF.

This clone has only a few counts. The chain recombines TRBV5-1 with TRBJ1-1; 8 bases agree with TRBD1. The CDR3 spans 14 residues. Trimming at V came to 4 bases and at J to 5 bases, leaving 7 bases not matched to a gene. CDR1 and CDR2 (germline): SGHRS, YFSETQ. This chain's CDR3 is CASSSQGARTEAFF. Here the CDR3 DNA reads TGCGCCAGCAGCAGTCAGGGGGCGCGGACTGAAGCTTTCTTT.

V usage is TRBV3-1 (or the pseudogene TRBV3-2) and J usage is TRBJ2-5, with D possibly TRBD2 on 5 matching bases. Trimming removed 4 bases from V and 5 bases from J, with 20 bases in between. The CDR3 loop spans 16 amino acids. Germline CDR1 is LGHDT and CDR2 is YNNKEL (reference sequence). This chain's CDR3 is CASSPPLAGQWETQYF. CDR3 sequence (DNA): TGTGCCAGCAGCCCTCCCCTGGCGGGCCAGTGGGAGACCCAGTACTTC.

V is TRBV5-1 and J is TRBJ1-1; TRBD1 is a possible D gene (6 bases). Trimming stripped 5 bases from V and 4 bases from J, with 9 bases between. Germline assignment: CDR1 SGHRS and CDR2 YFSETQ. The CDR3 loop spans 12 amino acids. The CDR3 sequence is CASRQGTTEAFF. The DNA for the CDR3 is TGCGCCAGCAGACAGGGTACCACTGAAGCTTTCTTT.

The rearrangement links TRBV7-2 to TRBJ2-2; 12 bases align to TRBD1. CDR3 length equals 15 residues. The V gene's germline CDR1 is SGHTA and CDR2 FQGNSA. V lost 4 bases, J lost 6 bases, and 3 bases stayed unmatched. The CDR3 here is CASSYGTGGSGELFF. The CDR3 region has the DNA TGTGCCAGCAGCTACGGGACAGGGGGCTCCGGGGAGCTGTTTTTT.

The chain is built from TRBV5-1 and TRBJ1-6; the D gene is possibly TRBD1 (5 bases). Germline V gene sequence: CDR1 SGHRS, CDR2 YFSETQ. The CDR3 has 13 residues. V lost 5 bases and J 5 bases, leaving 8 bases between the germline ends. CDR3 sequence reads: CASRWGDNSPLHF. The CDR3 nucleotides read TGCGCCAGCAGATGGGGGGATAATTCACCCCTCCACTTT.

The CDR3 DNA follows: TGCAGTGCTAGTTTCGGTGGGGGGGGTAATGAGCAGTTCTTC. Encoded protein: CSASFGGGGNEQFF. The rearrangement joins TRBV20-1 to TRBJ2-1; 7 nucleotides line up with TRBD2. Losses at the gene ends were 3 bases for V and 7 bases for J; bases not matched to a gene: 9. Per the germline V gene, CDR1 is DFQATT and CDR2 is SNEGSKA (reference sequence). The CDR3 length is 14 residues.

The genes are TRBV6-5 and TRBJ1-6; 8 bases align to TRBD1. Trimming took 0 bases from V and 7 from J; bases not matched to a gene: 2. The CDR3 covers 15 residues. Germline V CDR1 and CDR2: MNHEY, SVGAGI. CDR3 DNA: TGTGCCAGCAGTTACTCGTGGACAGGGAATTCACCCCTCCACTTT. It codes for CASSYSWTGNSPLHF.

This clone was counted a single time. The V call is TRBV19, the J call TRBJ2-1, with 7 bases lining up with TRBD2. The trim removed 7 bases at V and 4 bases at J, leaving 10 bases unmatched. The CDR3 totals 15 residues. Per germline, CDR1 LNHDA and CDR2 SQIVND (reference sequence). The chain's CDR3 is CASTMGGGIYNEQFF. The CDR3 bases are TGTGCCAGTACCATGGGGGGGGGAATATACAATGAGCAGTTCTTC.

The rearrangement links TRBV6-4 to TRBJ1-2; a weak D match, TRBD1 (5 bases). V was clipped by 3 bases and J by 8 bases, with 19 bases between them. Germline CDR1 reads MRHNA; CDR2 reads SNTAGT. The CDR3 covers 15 residues. This CDR3 reads CASSEYSTGPYGYTF. CDR3 DNA: TGTGCCAGCAGTGAGTATTCTACAGGACCCTACGGCTACACCTTC.

The rearrangement links TRBV7-2 to TRBJ2-2; D is possibly TRBD1 (5 bases). V was clipped by 5 bases and J by 7 bases, with 17 bases between them. The germline V gene encodes CDR1 SGHTA and CDR2 FQGNSA. The CDR3 loop spans 15 amino acids. The chain's CDR3 is CASSPLTVRGGELFF. CDR3 nucleotide sequence: TGTGCCAGCAGCCCCCTGACAGTTAGGGGCGGGGAGCTGTTTTTT.